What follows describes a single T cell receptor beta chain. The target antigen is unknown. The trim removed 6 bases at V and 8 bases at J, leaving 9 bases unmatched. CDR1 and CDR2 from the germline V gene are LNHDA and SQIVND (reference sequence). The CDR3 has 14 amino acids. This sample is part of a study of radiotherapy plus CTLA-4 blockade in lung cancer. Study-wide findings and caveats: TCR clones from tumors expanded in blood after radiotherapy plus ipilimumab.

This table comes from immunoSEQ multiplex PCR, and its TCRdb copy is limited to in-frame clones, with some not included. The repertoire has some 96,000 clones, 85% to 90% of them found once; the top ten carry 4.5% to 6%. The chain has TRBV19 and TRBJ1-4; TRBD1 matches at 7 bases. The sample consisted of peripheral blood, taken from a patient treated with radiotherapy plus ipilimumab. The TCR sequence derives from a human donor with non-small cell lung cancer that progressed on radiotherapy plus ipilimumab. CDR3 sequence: CASRSGQEGEKLFF. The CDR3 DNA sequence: TGTGCCAGTAGGAGTGGACAGGAGGGGGAAAAACTGTTTTTT.